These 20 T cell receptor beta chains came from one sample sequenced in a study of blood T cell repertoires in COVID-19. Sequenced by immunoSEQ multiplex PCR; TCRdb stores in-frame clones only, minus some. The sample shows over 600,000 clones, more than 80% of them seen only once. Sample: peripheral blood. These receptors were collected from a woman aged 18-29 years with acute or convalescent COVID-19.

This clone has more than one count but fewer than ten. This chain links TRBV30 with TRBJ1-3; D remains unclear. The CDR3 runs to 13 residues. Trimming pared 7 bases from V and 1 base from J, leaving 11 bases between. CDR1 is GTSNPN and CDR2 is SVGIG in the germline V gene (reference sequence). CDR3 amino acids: CASSPGSGNTIYF. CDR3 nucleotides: TGTGCCTCTTCCCCCGGGTCTGGAAACACCATATATTTT.

The CDR3 DNA is TGTGCTAGTGGTTTGGCCCCAGGGGGGAAGGCCAAAAACATTCAGTACTTC. This encodes CASGLAPGGKAKNIQYF. The chain combines TRBV12-5 with TRBJ2-4; TRBD1 is a possible D gene (7 bases). CDR1 and CDR2 (germline): LGHNT, FRNRAP. Trimming took 1 base from V and 1 from J, leaving 14 bases between them. The CDR3 runs to 17 residues.

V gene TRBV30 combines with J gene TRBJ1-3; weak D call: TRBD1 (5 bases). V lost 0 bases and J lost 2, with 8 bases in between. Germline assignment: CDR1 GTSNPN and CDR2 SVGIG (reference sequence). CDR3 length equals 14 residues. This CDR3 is CAWSVTGAGNTIYF. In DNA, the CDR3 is TGTGCCTGGAGTGTGACGGGGGCTGGAAACACCATATATTTT.

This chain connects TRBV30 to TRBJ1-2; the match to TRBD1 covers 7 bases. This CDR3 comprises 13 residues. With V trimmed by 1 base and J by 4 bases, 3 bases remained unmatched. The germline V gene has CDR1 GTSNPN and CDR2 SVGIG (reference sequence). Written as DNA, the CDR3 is TGTGCCTGGAGTGAGGGACAGTTCTATGGCTACACCTTC. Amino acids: CAWSEGQFYGYTF.

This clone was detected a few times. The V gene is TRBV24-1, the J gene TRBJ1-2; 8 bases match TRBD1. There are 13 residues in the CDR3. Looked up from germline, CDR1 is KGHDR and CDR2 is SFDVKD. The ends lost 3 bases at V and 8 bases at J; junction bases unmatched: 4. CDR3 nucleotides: TGTGCCACCAGTGATGGAGACAGGGGAGGCTACACCTTC. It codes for CATSDGDRGGYTF.

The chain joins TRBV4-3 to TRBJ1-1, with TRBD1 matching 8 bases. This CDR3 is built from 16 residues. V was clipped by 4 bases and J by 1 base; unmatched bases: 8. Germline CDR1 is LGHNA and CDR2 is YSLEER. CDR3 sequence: CASSRSLQGGNTEAFF. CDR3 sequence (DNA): TGCGCCAGCAGCCGATCACTACAGGGGGGGAACACTGAAGCTTTCTTT.

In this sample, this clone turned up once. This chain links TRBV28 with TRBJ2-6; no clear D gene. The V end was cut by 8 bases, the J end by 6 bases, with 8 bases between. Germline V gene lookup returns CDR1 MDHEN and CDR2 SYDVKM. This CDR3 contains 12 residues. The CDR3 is CASLGVANVLTF. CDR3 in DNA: TGTGCCAGCTTGGGCGTGGCCAACGTCCTGACTTTC.

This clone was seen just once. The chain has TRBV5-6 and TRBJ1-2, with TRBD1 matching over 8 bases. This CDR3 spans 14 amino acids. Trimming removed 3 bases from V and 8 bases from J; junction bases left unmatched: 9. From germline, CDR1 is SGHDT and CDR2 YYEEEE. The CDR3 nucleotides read TGTGCCAGCAGCTACGGCAGGGGGCGACGGGGCTACACCTTC. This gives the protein CASSYGRGRRGYTF.

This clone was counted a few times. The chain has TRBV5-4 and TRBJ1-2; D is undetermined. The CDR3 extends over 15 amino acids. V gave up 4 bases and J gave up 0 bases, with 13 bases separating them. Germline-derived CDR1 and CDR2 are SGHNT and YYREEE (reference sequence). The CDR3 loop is CASSPLGSPNYGYTF. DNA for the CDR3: TGTGCCAGCAGCCCTTTGGGGAGTCCTAACTATGGCTACACCTTC.

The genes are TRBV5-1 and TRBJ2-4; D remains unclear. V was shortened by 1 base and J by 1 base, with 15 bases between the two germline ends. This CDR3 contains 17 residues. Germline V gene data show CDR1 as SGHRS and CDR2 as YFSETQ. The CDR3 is CASSLTFSSGAKNIQYF. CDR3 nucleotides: TGCGCCAGCAGCTTGACTTTTAGTTCCGGGGCCAAAAACATTCAGTACTTC.

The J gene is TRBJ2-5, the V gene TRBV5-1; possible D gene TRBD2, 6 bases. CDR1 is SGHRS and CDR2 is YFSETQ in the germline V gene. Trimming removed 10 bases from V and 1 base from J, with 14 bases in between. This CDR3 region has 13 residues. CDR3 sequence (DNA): TGCGCCGGACGGCGGGGACTCCAAGAGACCCAGTACTTC. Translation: CAGRRGLQETQYF.

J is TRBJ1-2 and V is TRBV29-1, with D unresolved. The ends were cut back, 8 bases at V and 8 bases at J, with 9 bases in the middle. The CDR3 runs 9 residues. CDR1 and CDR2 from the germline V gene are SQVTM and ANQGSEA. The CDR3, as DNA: TGCAGCCACGTAGCAGGCTACACCTTC. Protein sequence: CSHVAGYTF.

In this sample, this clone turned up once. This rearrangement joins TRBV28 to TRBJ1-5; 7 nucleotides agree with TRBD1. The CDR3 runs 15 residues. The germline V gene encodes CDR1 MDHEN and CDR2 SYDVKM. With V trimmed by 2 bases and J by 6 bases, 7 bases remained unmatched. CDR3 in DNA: TGTGCCAGCAGTTTACCCGACAGGGTAGGTCAGCCCCAGCATTTT. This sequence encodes CASSLPDRVGQPQHF.

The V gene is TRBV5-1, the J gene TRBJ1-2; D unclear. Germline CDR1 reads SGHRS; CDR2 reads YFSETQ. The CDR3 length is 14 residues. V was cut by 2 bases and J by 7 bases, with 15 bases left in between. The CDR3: CASSLSGGMSGYTF. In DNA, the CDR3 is TGCGCCAGCAGCTTAAGTGGAGGAATGAGTGGCTACACCTTC.

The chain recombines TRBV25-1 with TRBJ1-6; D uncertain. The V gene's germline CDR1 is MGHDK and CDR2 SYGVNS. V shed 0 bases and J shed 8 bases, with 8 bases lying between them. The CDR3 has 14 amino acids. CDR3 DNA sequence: TGTGCCAGCAGTGAATATCTCCGGGATTCACCCCTCCACTTT. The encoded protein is CASSEYLRDSPLHF.

DNA for the CDR3: TGTGCCACCAGCCACTATCGACAGGACTTCTATGGCTACACCTTC. Its protein is CATSHYRQDFYGYTF. This chain joins TRBV15 and TRBJ1-2, with D perhaps matching TRBD1 (6 bases). The CDR3 length is 15 residues. Per the germline V gene, CDR1 is LNHNV and CDR2 is YYDKDF (reference sequence). Trimming took 5 bases from V and 4 from J, leaving 17 bases between them.

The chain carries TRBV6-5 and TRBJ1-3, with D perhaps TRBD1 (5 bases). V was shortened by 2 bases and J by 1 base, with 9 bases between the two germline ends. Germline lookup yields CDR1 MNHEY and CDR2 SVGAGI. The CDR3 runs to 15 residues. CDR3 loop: CASSYARGSGNTIYF. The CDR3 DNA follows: TGTGCCAGCAGTTACGCTCGGGGGTCTGGAAACACCATATATTTT.

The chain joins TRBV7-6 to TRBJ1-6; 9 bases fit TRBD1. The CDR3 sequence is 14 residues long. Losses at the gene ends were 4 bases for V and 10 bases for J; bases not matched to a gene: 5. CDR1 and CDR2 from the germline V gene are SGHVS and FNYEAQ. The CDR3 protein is CASSSGQGKSPLHF. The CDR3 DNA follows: TGTGCCAGCAGCTCGGGACAGGGCAAATCACCCCTCCACTTT.

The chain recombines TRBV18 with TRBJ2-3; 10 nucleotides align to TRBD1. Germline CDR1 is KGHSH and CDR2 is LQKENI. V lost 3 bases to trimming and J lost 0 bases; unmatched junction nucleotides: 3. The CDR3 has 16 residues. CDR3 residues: CASSPWTGGSTDTQYF. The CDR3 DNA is TGTGCCAGCTCACCGTGGACAGGGGGAAGCACAGATACGCAGTATTTT.

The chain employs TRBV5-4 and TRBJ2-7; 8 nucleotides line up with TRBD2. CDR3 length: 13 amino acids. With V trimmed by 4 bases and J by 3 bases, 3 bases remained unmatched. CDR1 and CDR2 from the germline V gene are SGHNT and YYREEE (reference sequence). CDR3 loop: CASSPGGGYEQYF. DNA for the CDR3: TGTGCCAGCAGCCCGGGGGGGGGCTACGAGCAGTACTTC.